The 30 T cell receptor beta chains below all came from one sample that was sequenced in a study of blood T cell repertoires in COVID-19. Sequenced by immunoSEQ multiplex PCR; TCRdb stores in-frame clones only, minus some. The repertoire includes a few hundred thousand clones, roughly 89% of them detected once, and 1.5% to 2% sits in the top ten. Sample: peripheral blood. These receptors were taken from a woman in her twenties or thirties with COVID-19, enrolled during active disease.

This sequence joins TRBV5-5 and TRBJ1-1, with D uncertain. This CDR3 has 15 amino acids. Per germline, CDR1 SGHKS and CDR2 YYEKEE (reference sequence). V dropped 2 bases and J dropped 5 bases, with 16 bases sitting between them. CDR3 loop: CASSLFLGVPTEAFF. CDR3 coding DNA: TGTGCCAGCAGCTTATTTCTCGGAGTGCCGACTGAAGCTTTCTTT.

The CDR3 sequence: CASSPNRGDTEAFF. CDR3 sequence (DNA): TGTGCCAGCTCACCAAACAGGGGGGATACTGAAGCTTTCTTT. The chain is built from TRBV18 and TRBJ1-1; TRBD1 agrees at 8 bases. Germline CDR1 is KGHSH and CDR2 is LQKENI. V lost 2 bases and J lost 5; bases outside the gene matches: 4. The CDR3 extends over 14 amino acids.

V gene TRBV24-1 combines with J gene TRBJ2-3; 8 bases are shared with TRBD2. This CDR3 is built from 14 residues. J gave up 2 bases and V 5 bases, and 2 bases lay outside the gene matches. Germline V CDR1 and CDR2: KGHDR, SFDVKD. The CDR3 region has the DNA TGTGCCACCAGTGGCGGGGGGCACACAGATACGCAGTATTTT. As protein: CATSGGGHTDTQYF.

The table lists this clone with a count of one. The V and J genes are TRBV4-1 and TRBJ2-2, with D possibly TRBD1 on 5 matching bases. Trimming stripped 4 bases from V and 5 bases from J, with 17 bases between. CDR3 length: 16 residues. Germline V CDR1 and CDR2: MGHRA, YSYEKL. CDR3 in amino acids: CASSPASRAGTGELFF. The CDR3 bases are TGCGCCAGCAGCCCAGCAAGCAGGGCTGGTACCGGGGAGCTGTTTTTT.

This clone was observed once. The rearrangement uses TRBV12-3 or TRBV12-4 and TRBJ1-2; the match to TRBD1 covers 8 bases. The CDR3 extends over 13 amino acids. The ends lost 3 bases at V and 7 bases at J; junction bases unmatched: 4. CDR3 coding DNA: TGTGCCAGCAGTTTGAGGACAGGGTTTGGCTACACCTTC. Protein: CASSLRTGFGYTF.

This sequence joins TRBV28 and TRBJ2-6; D perhaps matches TRBD1 (6 bases). V dropped 1 base and J dropped 0 bases, with 13 bases sitting between them. The CDR3 contains 18 residues. In germline, CDR1 is MDHEN, CDR2 SYDVKM. This CDR3 reads CASSLFGQTSSGANVLTF. The CDR3 region has the DNA TGTGCCAGCAGTTTATTCGGACAGACGAGCTCTGGGGCCAACGTCCTGACTTTC.

This chain uses TRBV2 with TRBJ1-2, with unresolved D. The germline V gene encodes CDR1 SNHLY and CDR2 FYNNEI. Deletions cut 6 bases from V and 8 bases from J, with 19 bases between. CDR3 length: 14 amino acids. CDR3 nucleotide sequence: TGTGCCAGCAGAACACTGATGGGGTCGGGAGGCTACACCTTC. Its translation: CASRTLMGSGGYTF.

The rearrangement joins TRBV24-1 to TRBJ1-1; possibly TRBD1 for D (6 bases). Germline CDR1 reads KGHDR; CDR2 reads SFDVKD. This CDR3 contains 15 residues. Deletions cut 6 bases from V and 4 bases from J, with 17 bases between. The CDR3 reads CATSSGPRGGTEAFF. CDR3 DNA sequence: TGTGCCACCAGTTCGGGACCCCGAGGGGGCACTGAAGCTTTCTTT.

The rearrangement links TRBV15 to TRBJ2-3, with TRBD2 matching over 10 bases. The CDR3 consists of 16 residues. Trimming cost V 0 bases and J 4 bases; bases outside gene matches: 4. Germline V lookup: CDR1 LNHNV, CDR2 YYDKDF (reference sequence). CDR3 loop: CATSREKRGGSDTQYF. The DNA of the CDR3 is TGTGCCACCAGCAGAGAAAAGCGGGGGGGCTCAGATACGCAGTATTTT.

J is TRBJ2-3 and V is TRBV5-1; 7 nucleotides match TRBD2. Germline-derived CDR1 and CDR2 are SGHRS and YFSETQ. Unmatched junction bases numbered 6, after V lost 0 bases and J lost 2 bases. This CDR3 comprises 16 residues. The DNA of the CDR3 is TGCGCCAGCAGCTTGGTTCCCGGGGGGAACACAGATACGCAGTATTTT. This translates into CASSLVPGGNTDTQYF.

This rearrangement joins TRBV4-2 to TRBJ1-6; TRBD1 matches at 10 bases. V lost 1 base and J lost 9; bases outside the gene matches: 0. Germline V gene sequence: CDR1 LGHNA, CDR2 YNFKEQ. The CDR3 spans 14 residues. The CDR3 sequence: CASSQGQGASPLHF. The CDR3 DNA reads as TGTGCCAGCAGCCAAGGACAGGGGGCTTCACCCCTCCACTTT.

CDR3 residues: CASSLTSISQETQYF. CDR3 in DNA: TGTGCCAGCAGCCTGACTAGCATTTCTCAAGAGACCCAGTACTTC. The chain carries TRBV11-3 and TRBJ2-5, with 7 bases fitting TRBD2. This CDR3 has 15 residues. Germline CDR1 and CDR2: SGHNT and YENEEA. Trimming took 5 bases from V and 2 from J; bases not matched to a gene: 8.

This rearrangement joins TRBV5-1 to TRBJ1-6; possibly TRBD1 for D (5 bases). The CDR3 spans 15 residues. CDR1 and CDR2 (germline): SGHRS, YFSETQ. The V gene lost 0 bases and the J gene lost 10 bases, with 14 bases spanning the gap. Written as DNA, the CDR3 is TGCGCCAGCAGCTTGGGGTGGGGTGCAGGGTCACCCCTCCACTTT. It is translated as CASSLGWGAGSPLHF.

This chain connects TRBV6-5 to TRBJ1-6, with TRBD1 identical over 7 bases. Germline V CDR1 and CDR2: MNHEY, SVGAGI. The CDR3 has 15 residues. Trimming cost V 6 bases and J 10 bases; bases outside gene matches: 12. CDR3 coding DNA: TGTGCCAGCAGCCGACCCGGGACAGTTAACTCACCCCTCCACTTT. Protein product: CASSRPGTVNSPLHF.

This chain joins TRBV19 and TRBJ2-1; 7 bases align to TRBD1. The ends lost 10 bases at V and 4 bases at J; junction bases unmatched: 4. There are 12 residues in the CDR3. Germline CDR1 is LNHDA and CDR2 is SQIVND (reference sequence). The CDR3 DNA is TGTGCCACCTCGGACAGGTACAATGAGCAGTTCTTC. Encoded protein: CATSDRYNEQFF.

The chain carries TRBV11-3 and TRBJ1-3; D gene uncertain. Per the germline V gene, CDR1 is SGHNT and CDR2 is YENEEA. Deletions cut 2 bases from V and 1 base from J, with 9 bases between. This CDR3 is built from 15 residues. In DNA, the CDR3 is TGTGCCAGCAGCTTAACCGGGATGTCTGGAAACACCATATATTTT. Its translation: CASSLTGMSGNTIYF.

V usage is TRBV2 and J usage is TRBJ1-2; 12 bases match TRBD1. This CDR3 has 15 amino acids. Germline-derived CDR1 and CDR2 are SNHLY and FYNNEI. V dropped 6 bases and J dropped 3; count of bases not matched to a gene: 5. The CDR3 loop reads CASRGQGASDYGYTF. The CDR3 region has the DNA TGTGCCAGCAGGGGACAGGGGGCATCGGACTATGGCTACACCTTC. Filled out from reference TRBV2 and TRBJ1-2, the complete variable domain reads EPEVTQTPSHQVTQMGQEVILRCVPISNHLYFYWYRQILGQKVEFLVSFYNNEISEKSEIFDDQFSVERPDGSNFTLKIRSTKLEDSAMYFCASRGQGASDYGYTFGSGTRLTVV.

The rearrangement joins TRBV5-1 to TRBJ1-2, with 8 bases that match TRBD1. The CDR3 is made up of 15 amino acids. Germline values: CDR1 SGHRS, CDR2 YFSETQ. V lost 4 bases and J lost 6; bases outside the gene matches: 11. CDR3 bases: TGCGCCAGCAGCCCGTACACGACAGGGGACGATGGCTACACCTTC. This translates into CASSPYTTGDDGYTF.

This clone was recorded a few times. The chain carries TRBV2 and TRBJ2-7; D not certain. Germline assignment: CDR1 SNHLY and CDR2 FYNNEI. CDR3 length: 12 amino acids. V gave up 4 bases and J gave up 5 bases, with 9 bases separating them. The CDR3 DNA is TGTGCCAGCAGTGGGCAGGCCGACGAGCAGTACGTC. It specifies CASSGQADEQYV.

The chain carries TRBV7-6 and TRBJ2-1; 7 positions agree with TRBD1. CDR1 and CDR2 from the germline V gene are SGHVS and FNYEAQ. The CDR3 extends over 17 amino acids. V lost 1 base, J lost 0 bases, and 6 bases stayed unmatched. The CDR3 DNA follows: TGTGCCAGCAGCTTAGGGCAGGGGGTCAGCTCCTACAATGAGCAGTTCTTC. Amino acids: CASSLGQGVSSYNEQFF.

The chain combines TRBV6-2 or TRBV6-3 with TRBJ1-2; a weak D match, TRBD1 (6 bases). The CDR3 consists of 15 residues. The V gene's germline CDR1 is MNHEY and CDR2 SVGEGT. V lost 0 bases and J 4 bases, leaving 12 bases between the germline ends. The CDR3 sequence: CASSYSGADLYGYTF. For the CDR3, the DNA is TGTGCCAGCAGTTACTCGGGGGCAGACCTCTATGGCTACACCTTC.

The V and J genes are TRBV19 and TRBJ1-5; a weak D match, TRBD1 (5 bases). V was shortened by 1 base and J by 4 bases, with 11 bases between the two germline ends. Germline assignment: CDR1 LNHDA and CDR2 SQIVND (reference sequence). This CDR3 is 15 amino acids long. The CDR3 nucleotides are TGTGCCAGTAGTATAGGGTCGGGGGGTAATCAGCCCCAGCATTTT. This encodes CASSIGSGGNQPQHF.

This clone has just a few counts. The chain uses TRBV7-2 and TRBJ1-2; the match to TRBD1 covers 9 bases. Trimming took 5 bases from V and 7 from J; bases not matched to a gene: 14. Per germline, CDR1 SGHTA and CDR2 FQGNSA. This CDR3 is 16 amino acids long. The chain's CDR3 is CASSDPRRTGEGGYTF. The CDR3 DNA is TGTGCCAGCAGCGACCCCAGACGGACAGGGGAGGGTGGCTACACCTTC.

This clone was seen just once. The genes are TRBV13 and TRBJ1-1; D is unclear. Germline V gene data show CDR1 as PRHDT and CDR2 as FYEKMQ (reference sequence). Trimming left V 0 bases short and J 1 base short, with 9 bases between. The CDR3 has 15 residues. The CDR3 loop is CASSLGGGRNTEAFF. DNA of the CDR3: TGTGCCAGCAGCTTAGGCGGAGGGAGGAACACTGAAGCTTTCTTT.

The chain recombines TRBV2 with TRBJ1-2; D gene unclear. The CDR3 loop spans 13 amino acids. V dropped 2 bases and J dropped 3 bases, with 7 bases sitting between them. Germline V gives CDR1 SNHLY, CDR2 FYNNEI. Written as DNA, the CDR3 is TGTGCCAGCAGTGAAAGTCAGTACTATGGCTACACCTTC. It codes for CASSESQYYGYTF.

The chain couples TRBV14 to TRBJ1-1, with TRBD1 matching over 8 bases. CDR1 and CDR2 from the germline V gene are SGHDN and FVKESK. The CDR3 length is 13 residues. J was trimmed by 11 bases and V by 1 base; bases with no gene match: 6. For the CDR3, the DNA is TGTGCCAGCAGCCAAGTCCCGGGACAGGAGGCTTTCTTT. It specifies CASSQVPGQEAFF.

V is TRBV4-1 and J is TRBJ1-1, with D maybe TRBD1 (6 bases). Deletions cut 4 bases from V and 0 bases from J, with 21 bases between. The germline V gene encodes CDR1 MGHRA and CDR2 YSYEKL. CDR3 length: 18 residues. The CDR3 here is CASSRVLGGSKMNTEAFF. Here the CDR3 DNA reads TGCGCCAGCAGCCGTGTACTTGGGGGCTCGAAGATGAACACTGAAGCTTTCTTT.

V is TRBV19 and J is TRBJ2-2; D call uncertain. V was trimmed by 4 bases and J by 2 bases, leaving 11 bases between them. Germline assignment: CDR1 LNHDA and CDR2 SQIVND (reference sequence). The CDR3 loop spans 15 amino acids. CDR3 coding DNA: TGTGCCAGTAGTACGTCCTACTCCAACACCGGGGAGCTGTTTTTT. Amino acid sequence: CASSTSYSNTGELFF.

This clone was found once. The chain uses TRBV2 and TRBJ1-4, with 9 nucleotides matching TRBD1. The CDR3 totals 17 residues. Germline CDR1 is SNHLY and CDR2 is FYNNEI. J gave up 7 bases and V 4 bases, and 13 bases lay outside the gene matches. The CDR3 reads CASSGEALRTGAEKLFF. The CDR3 DNA is TGTGCCAGCAGTGGTGAGGCTCTCAGGACAGGGGCTGAAAAACTGTTTTTT.

The chain has TRBV19 and TRBJ2-1, with D perhaps TRBD2 (7 bases). Germline V CDR1 and CDR2: LNHDA, SQIVND (reference sequence). The V gene lost 3 bases and the J gene lost 5 bases, with 17 bases spanning the gap. The CDR3 is made up of 16 amino acids. The CDR3 DNA reads TGTGCCAGTAGTATCCTGGGGGGGGCATGGGACAATGAGCAGTTCTTC. Translated: CASSILGGAWDNEQFF.